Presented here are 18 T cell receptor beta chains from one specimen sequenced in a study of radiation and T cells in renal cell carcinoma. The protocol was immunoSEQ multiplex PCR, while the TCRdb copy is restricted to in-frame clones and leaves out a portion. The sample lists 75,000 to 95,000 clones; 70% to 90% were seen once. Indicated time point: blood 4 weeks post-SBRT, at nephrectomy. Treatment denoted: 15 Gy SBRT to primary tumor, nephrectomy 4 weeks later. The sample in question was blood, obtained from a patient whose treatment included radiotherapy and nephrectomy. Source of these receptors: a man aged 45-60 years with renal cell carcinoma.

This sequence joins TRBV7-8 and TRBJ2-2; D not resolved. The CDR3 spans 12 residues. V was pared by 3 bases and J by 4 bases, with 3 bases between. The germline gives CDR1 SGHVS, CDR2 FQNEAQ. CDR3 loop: CASSLTTGELFF. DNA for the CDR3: TGTGCCAGCAGCTTGACCACCGGGGAGCTGTTTTTT. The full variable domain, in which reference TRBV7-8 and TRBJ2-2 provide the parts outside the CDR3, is GAGVSQSPRYKVAKRGQDVALRCDPISGHVSLFWYQQALGQGPEFLTYFQNEAQLDKSGLPSDRFFAERPEGSVSTLKIQRTQQEDSAVYLCASSLTTGELFFGEGSRLTVL.

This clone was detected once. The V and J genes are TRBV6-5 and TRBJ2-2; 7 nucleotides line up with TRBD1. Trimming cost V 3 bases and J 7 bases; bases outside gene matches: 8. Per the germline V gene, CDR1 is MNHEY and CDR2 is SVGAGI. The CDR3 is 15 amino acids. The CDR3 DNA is TGTGCCAGCAGTTATACAGGGGTGAACGGCGGGGAGCTGTTTTTT. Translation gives CASSYTGVNGGELFF.

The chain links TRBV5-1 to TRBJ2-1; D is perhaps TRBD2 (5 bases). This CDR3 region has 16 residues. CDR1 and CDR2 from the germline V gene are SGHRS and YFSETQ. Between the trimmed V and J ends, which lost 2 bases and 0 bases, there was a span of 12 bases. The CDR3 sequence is CASSLGGSSSYNEQFF. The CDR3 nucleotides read TGCGCCAGCAGCTTAGGCGGGTCGAGCTCCTACAATGAGCAGTTCTTC.

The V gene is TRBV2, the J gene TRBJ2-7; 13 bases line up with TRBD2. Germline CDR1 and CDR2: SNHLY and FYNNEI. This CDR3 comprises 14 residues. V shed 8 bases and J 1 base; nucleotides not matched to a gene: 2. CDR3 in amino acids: CASGGLAGSYEQYF. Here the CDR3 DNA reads TGTGCCAGCGGGGGACTAGCGGGGTCCTACGAGCAGTACTTC.

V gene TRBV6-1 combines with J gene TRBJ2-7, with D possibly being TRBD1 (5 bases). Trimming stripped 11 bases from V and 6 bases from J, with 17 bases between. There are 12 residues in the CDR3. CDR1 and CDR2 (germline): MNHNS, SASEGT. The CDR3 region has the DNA TGTGCCCTCAAGGACAACCCCTTCGAGCAGTACTTC. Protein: CALKDNPFEQYF.

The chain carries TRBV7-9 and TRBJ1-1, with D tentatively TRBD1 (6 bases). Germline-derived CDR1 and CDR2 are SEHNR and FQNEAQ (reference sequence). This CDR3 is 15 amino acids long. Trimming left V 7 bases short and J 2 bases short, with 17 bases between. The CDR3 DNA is TGTGCCAGCAACCTACCGGGACACTCAAACACTGAAGCTTTCTTT. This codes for CASNLPGHSNTEAFF.

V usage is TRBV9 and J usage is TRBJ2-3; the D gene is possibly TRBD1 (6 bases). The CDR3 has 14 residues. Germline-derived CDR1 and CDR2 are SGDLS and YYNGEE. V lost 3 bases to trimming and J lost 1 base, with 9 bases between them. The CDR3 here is CASSARTGTDTQYF. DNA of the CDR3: TGTGCCAGCAGCGCCCGGACAGGCACAGATACGCAGTATTTT.

The CDR3 is CASTVGGGLSYEQYF. The CDR3 bases are TGTGCCAGCACCGTCGGGGGGGGCTTAAGTTACGAGCAGTACTTC. The rearrangement links TRBV6-4 to TRBJ2-7; TRBD2 aligns across 8 bases. J was trimmed by 4 bases and V by 7 bases; bases with no gene match: 12. CDR3 length: 15 residues. Germline lookup yields CDR1 MRHNA and CDR2 SNTAGT.

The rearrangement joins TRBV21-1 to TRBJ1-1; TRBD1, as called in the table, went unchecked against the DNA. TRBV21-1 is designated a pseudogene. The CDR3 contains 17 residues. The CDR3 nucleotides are TGTGCCAGCAGCCCCTGGAGCCCTTACCGGGACAGATATGAAGCTTTCTTT. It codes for CASSPWSPYRDRYEAFF.

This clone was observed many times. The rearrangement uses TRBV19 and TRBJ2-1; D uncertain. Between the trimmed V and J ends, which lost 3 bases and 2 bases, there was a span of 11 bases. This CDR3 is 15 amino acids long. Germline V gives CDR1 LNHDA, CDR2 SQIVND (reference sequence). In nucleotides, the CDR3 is TGTGCCAGTAGTATTGGGTCCGTCGCCTACAATGAGCAGTTCTTC. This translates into CASSIGSVAYNEQFF.

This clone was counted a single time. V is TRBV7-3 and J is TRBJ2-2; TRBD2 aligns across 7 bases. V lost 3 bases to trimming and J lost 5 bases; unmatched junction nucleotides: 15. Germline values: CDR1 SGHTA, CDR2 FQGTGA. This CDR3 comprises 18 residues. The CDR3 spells CASSFQRETQKWTGELFF. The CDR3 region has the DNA TGTGCCAGCAGCTTCCAGCGGGAAACCCAAAAGTGGACCGGGGAGCTGTTTTTT.

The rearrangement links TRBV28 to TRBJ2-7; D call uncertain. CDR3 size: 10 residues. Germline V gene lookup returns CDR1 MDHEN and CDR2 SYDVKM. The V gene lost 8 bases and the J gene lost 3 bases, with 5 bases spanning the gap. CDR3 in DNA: TGTGCCAGCTCGAACTACGAGCAGTACTTC. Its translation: CASSNYEQYF.

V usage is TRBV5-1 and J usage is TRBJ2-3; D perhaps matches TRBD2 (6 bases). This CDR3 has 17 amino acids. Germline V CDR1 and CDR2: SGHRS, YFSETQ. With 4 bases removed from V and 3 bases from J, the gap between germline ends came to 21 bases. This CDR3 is CASSAIVAGTMTDTQYF. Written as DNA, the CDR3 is TGCGCCAGCAGCGCGATTGTCGCGGGAACTATGACAGATACGCAGTATTTT.

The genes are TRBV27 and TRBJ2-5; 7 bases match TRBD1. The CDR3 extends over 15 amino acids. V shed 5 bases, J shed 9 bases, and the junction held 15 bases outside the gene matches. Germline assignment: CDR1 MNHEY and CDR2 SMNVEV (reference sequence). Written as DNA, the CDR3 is TGTGCCAGCAGTCCAGGGGGTCCCGGCGAGTTCTCCCAGTACTTC. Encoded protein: CASSPGGPGEFSQYF.

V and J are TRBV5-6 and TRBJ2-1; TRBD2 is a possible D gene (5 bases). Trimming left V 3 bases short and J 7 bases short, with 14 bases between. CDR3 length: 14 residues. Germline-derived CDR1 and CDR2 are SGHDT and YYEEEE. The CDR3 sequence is CASSSAGGRNEQFF. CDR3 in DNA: TGTGCCAGCAGCTCTGCGGGCGGAAGGAATGAGCAGTTCTTC.

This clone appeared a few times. The CDR3 nucleotides read TGCGCCAGCAGCCAAGATCGACGGCTAGCGGGGGGGCGAGGTACAGATACGCAGTATTTT. This codes for CASSQDRRLAGGRGTDTQYF. The chain links TRBV4-1 to TRBJ2-3, with 12 bases identical to TRBD2. After removal of 0 bases from V and 3 bases from J, the junction contained 13 bases not matched to a gene. CDR1 is MGHRA, CDR2 YSYEKL, per germline. CDR3 length: 20 amino acids.

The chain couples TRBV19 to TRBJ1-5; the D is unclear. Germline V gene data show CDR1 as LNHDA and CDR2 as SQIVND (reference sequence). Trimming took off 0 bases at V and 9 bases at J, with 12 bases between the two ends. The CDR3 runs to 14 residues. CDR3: CASSIEPGLGPQHF. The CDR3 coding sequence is TGTGCCAGTAGTATAGAACCGGGCCTGGGGCCCCAGCATTTT.

CDR3 residues: CASSESGTLYGYTF. The CDR3 coding sequence is TGTGCCAGCAGTGAATCAGGGACCCTCTATGGCTACACCTTC. The chain employs TRBV25-1 and TRBJ1-2; tentative D call: TRBD1 (5 bases). Trimming took off 1 base at V and 4 bases at J, with 10 bases between the two ends. Germline V gene sequence: CDR1 MGHDK, CDR2 SYGVNS. This CDR3 spans 14 amino acids.